This T cell receptor (beta chain) comes out of a study of beta chain features in type 1 diabetes. General study points: PCR might show a preference for shorter templates, equally across patients and controls. Compared with healthy donors, patients appeared to share more similar naive, central memory and regulatory TCRB repertoires.

The entirety of the isolated RNA underwent reverse transcription, so expressed TCRB transcripts were sequenced. Profiled with immunoSEQ multiplex PCR; TCRdb holds only in-frame clones, not every one. This sample has roughly 500,000 clones, with 30% found just once. CDR3 size: 13 residues. Germline V lookup: CDR1 SGDLS, CDR2 YYNGEE. Trimming at V came to 4 bases and at J to 7 bases, leaving 3 bases not matched to a gene. This clone came up a few times. Antigen: not known. The source is a man between 18 and 29 years old in good health. The chain joins TRBV9 to TRBJ2-1, with 9 bases lining up with TRBD1. Sequencing input: naive CD4+ T cells from blood. As DNA, the CDR3 is TGTGCCAGCAGCAAGACAGGGGGTAATGAGCAGTTCTTC. Amino acid sequence: CASSKTGGNEQFF.